The following is a T cell receptor beta chain sequence with its context. The sample belongs to a study of blood T cell repertoires in COVID-19. On the study more broadly: In each case, the material was cDNA or gDNA derived from T cells, B-cell-depleted T cells, or PBMCs.

TCRdb's table, derived via immunoSEQ multiplex PCR, lists solely in-frame clones and lacks some. This sample has about 59,000 clones, with about 73% found just once. CDR3 size: 14 residues. V was cut by 1 base and J by 1 base, with 7 bases left in between. The V gene's germline CDR1 is MDHEN and CDR2 SYDVKM. The TCR was taken from a woman in her forties or fifties with active or convalescent COVID-19. V and J are TRBV28 and TRBJ1-1; the D gene is possibly TRBD1 (5 bases). The sequenced sample consisted of peripheral blood. The CDR3 here is CASSLFTGNTEAFF. The DNA for the CDR3 is TGTGCCAGCAGTTTATTCACAGGGAACACTGAAGCTTTCTTT.